A selection of T cell receptor beta chains follows, all from one sample in a study of T cell repertoires in cytomegalovirus infection. Each CDR3 protein gets one entry after TCRdb re-called the reads with MiXCR. The table has under 850,000 distinct CDR3 sequences, 33% seen once. These receptors are not linked to any known antigen. The sample was cultured PBMCs, taken from culture after CMV antigen stimulation. The receptor set was obtained from a human donor in good health (CMV status not recorded). Some clones in this sample may be carry-over from other donors' samples. The conserved cysteine and the conserved F or W are not part of the CDR3 here. D genes are given only for firm matches.

TRBJ2-1,TRBV11-2,NA,ASSRTVSSLSSYNEQF
TRBJ1-1,TRBV9,TRBD1,ASSVGSGGTEAF
TRBJ1-5,TRBV6-2/TRBV6-3,NA,ASSYGGSRGGQPQH
TRBJ2-3,TRBV12-3/TRBV12-4,NA,ASSFHGGSTDTQY
TRBJ2-5,TRBV7-2,NA,ASSPRRQETQY
TRBJ2-1,TRBV7-2,NA,ASSSPGTTMNRRSYNEQF
TRBJ2-7,TRBV5-4,TRBD1,ASSPYGQGLDEQY
TRBJ2-3,TRBV6-4,TRBD1,ASSGTGGADTQY
TRBJ1-5,TRBV6-1,TRBD1,ASCLSGQYSNQPQH
TRBJ1-1,TRBV7-2,NA,ASSGHLNTEAF
TRBJ1-2,TRBV7-2,TRBD1,ASSLGGQGAGGYT
TRBJ1-6,TRBV20-1,NA,SARGPGSPLH
TRBJ2-5,TRBV20-1,TRBD1,SATRGQEGETQY
TRBJ1-4,TRBV6-1,NA,ASSQTGTTNEKLF
TRBJ1-1,TRBV18,NA,ASSPVADTEAF
TRBJ2-7,TRBV12-3/TRBV12-4,TRBD2,ASSPSGGAGEQY
TRBJ2-2,TRBV7-2,NA,ASTRVAGTPSNTGELF
TRBJ1-2,TRBV7-9,NA,ASGEDAYYGYT
TRBJ1-5,TRBV27,TRBD1,ASSPRTSGEDRGSNQPQH
TRBJ1-2,TRBV7-2,TRBD1,ASSLRTGGSGYT
TRBJ2-3,TRBV7-8,TRBD1,ASVNGTDTDTQY
TRBJ2-5,TRBV7-7,NA,ASRPAGQETQY
TRBJ2-7,TRBV12-3/TRBV12-4,NA,ASKGGMGYEQY
TRBJ2-1,TRBV7-2,TRBD2,ASSAGLGYNEQF